The rows below give T cell receptor beta chains drawn from one sample of a study of blood T cell repertoires in COVID-19. This table comes from immunoSEQ multiplex PCR, and its TCRdb copy is limited to in-frame clones, with some not included. The sample holds hundreds of thousands of clones, approximately 88% seen once. The material sequenced was peripheral blood. All receptors come from a woman aged 45-59 years with COVID-19, enrolled during active disease. The CDR3 runs from the conserved cysteine through the conserved F or W. The order of the fields is D gene, V gene, J gene, clone size, CDR3 DNA, CDR3 protein. D genes are given only for firm matches. Some rows have no size entry. The others give once, few or many, or a class for an expanded clone.

D: NA; V: TRBV15; J: TRBJ2-3; size: NA; DNA: TGTGCCACCAGCAGAGGACCAATTCTAGGGAGTACAGATACGCAGTATTTT; CDR3: CATSRGPILGSTDTQYF
D: NA; V: TRBV30; J: TRBJ1-6; size: NA; DNA: TGTGCCTGGAGTGCCTCCGGGAATTCACCCCTCCACTTT; CDR3: CAWSASGNSPLHF
D: NA; V: TRBV12-5; J: TRBJ1-4; size: NA; DNA: TGTGCTAGTGGTTTAAGTATATCGCGGAGCGCAACTAATGAAAAACTGTTTTTT; CDR3: CASGLSISRSATNEKLFF
D: TRBD1; V: TRBV2; J: TRBJ1-2; size: NA; DNA: TGTGCCAGCACTCGGACAGGCTATGGCTACACCTTC; CDR3: CASTRTGYGYTF
D: TRBD1; V: TRBV6-5; J: TRBJ1-5; size: once; DNA: TGTGCCAGCAGTTTTGGACAGGGGCCCCAGCATTTT; CDR3: CASSFGQGPQHF
D: NA; V: TRBV7-3; J: TRBJ1-1; size: few; DNA: TGTGCCAGCAGCTTAGAACCGTCTGTACTAAACACTGAAGCTTTCTTT; CDR3: CASSLEPSVLNTEAFF
D: TRBD1; V: TRBV11-2; J: TRBJ1-6; size: NA; DNA: TGTGCCAGCAGCTTAAAGGGACAGGGGGCGAACTCCTATAATTCACCCCTCCACTTT; CDR3: CASSLKGQGANSYNSPLHF
D: NA; V: TRBV5-1; J: TRBJ2-2; size: NA; DNA: TGCGCCAGCAGCTCCCAGACAGACGGGGAGCTGTTTTTT; CDR3: CASSSQTDGELFF
D: NA; V: TRBV6-6; J: TRBJ1-2; size: NA; DNA: TGTGCCAGCAGTTCCCTCAGGGGCGGCTATGGCTACACCTTC; CDR3: CASSSLRGGYGYTF
D: NA; V: TRBV28; J: TRBJ1-5; size: NA; DNA: TGTGCCAGCAGTCCCCGGACTGGGCCCCAGCATTTT; CDR3: CASSPRTGPQHF
D: TRBD1; V: TRBV5-1; J: TRBJ2-3; size: NA; DNA: TGCGCCAGCAGTCGAGGGACAGGGGGCCAAGATACGCAGTATTTT; CDR3: CASSRGTGGQDTQYF
D: NA; V: TRBV11-2; J: TRBJ2-3; size: NA; DNA: TGTGCCAGCAGCTTAGGAGCTAGCACAGATACGCAGTATTTT; CDR3: CASSLGASTDTQYF
D: NA; V: TRBV6-6; J: TRBJ2-3; size: once; DNA: TGTGCCAGCCGTCCCGACTTGTGGGAAGGGGACACAGATACGCAGTATTTT; CDR3: CASRPDLWEGDTDTQYF
D: TRBD1; V: TRBV5-1; J: TRBJ2-3; size: NA; DNA: TGCGCCAGCAGTTTTACAGGGGGCAGTACAGATACGCAGTATTTT; CDR3: CASSFTGGSTDTQYF
D: TRBD1; V: TRBV29-1; J: TRBJ1-5; size: NA; DNA: TGCAGCGTGGTAGACAGGGGCCGCAATCAGCCCCAGCATTTT; CDR3: CSVVDRGRNQPQHF
D: NA; V: TRBV10-3; J: TRBJ1-1; size: NA; DNA: TGTGCCATCGCAGGGAGGGCGAACACTGAAGCTTTCTTT; CDR3: CAIAGRANTEAFF
D: NA; V: TRBV30; J: TRBJ1-2; size: NA; DNA: TGTGCCTGGAGCCAGGGGTCCTTTTGGTATGGCTACACCTTC; CDR3: CAWSQGSFWYGYTF
D: NA; V: TRBV10-1; J: TRBJ2-5; size: NA; DNA: TGCGCCAGCAGTGAGTCCAGGGGCAGTTCAGGGGAGACCCAGTACTTC; CDR3: CASSESRGSSGETQYF
D: NA; V: TRBV19; J: TRBJ1-4; size: NA; DNA: TGTGCCAGTAGTATGGGCAGAAAACTGTTTTTT; CDR3: CASSMGRKLFF
D: TRBD1; V: TRBV10-3; J: TRBJ1-1; size: once; DNA: TGTGCCATCAGTGAGGGGCAGGGGGGCACTGAAGCTTTCTTT; CDR3: CAISEGQGGTEAFF
D: TRBD2; V: TRBV3-1/TRBV3-2; J: TRBJ2-1; size: NA; DNA: TGTGCCAGCAGCCTACGACTAGCGGGGGGGTCGAATGAGCAGTTCTTC; CDR3: CASSLRLAGGSNEQFF
D: NA; V: TRBV29-1; J: TRBJ2-1; size: NA; DNA: TGCAGCGTTGGCGGGCGTAGCTCCTACAATGAGCAGTTCTTC; CDR3: CSVGGRSSYNEQFF
D: TRBD1; V: TRBV6-5; J: TRBJ1-4; size: NA; DNA: TGTGCCAGCAGTTACGGGGACAGGGGGCCAAAACTGTTTTTT; CDR3: CASSYGDRGPKLFF
D: NA; V: TRBV30; J: TRBJ1-2; size: NA; DNA: TGTGCCTGGAGTGAGGGCAGGGCTGATGGGGGCTACACCTTC; CDR3: CAWSEGRADGGYTF
D: NA; V: TRBV30; J: TRBJ1-2; size: NA; DNA: TGTGCCGAGACCAGCGACAACTATGGCTACACCTTC; CDR3: CAETSDNYGYTF
D: NA; V: TRBV3-1/TRBV3-2; J: TRBJ2-7; size: NA; DNA: TGTGCCAGCAGCCAAGATCTCGAGCAGTACTTC; CDR3: CASSQDLEQYF
D: TRBD2; V: TRBV9; J: TRBJ2-1; size: once; DNA: TGTGCCAGCAGCGTTGGAACTAGCGGGGGCCTGAGCTCCTACAATGAGCAGTTCTTC; CDR3: CASSVGTSGGLSSYNEQFF
D: TRBD2; V: TRBV7-6; J: TRBJ2-3; size: NA; DNA: TGTGCCAGCAGCTTAATTGCCGGGACTAGCGGGAGCACAGATACGCAGTATTTT; CDR3: CASSLIAGTSGSTDTQYF